The rows below give T cell receptor beta chains drawn from one sample of a study of a mutant IDH1 vaccine in newly diagnosed glioma. Their target antigens are unknown. Repertoires were generated with immunoSEQ multiplex PCR, while TCRdb's copy carries only in-frame clones and drops some. The sample includes 110,000 or so clones, roughly 90% of them seen just once. The sample in question was PBMCs, obtained from a glioma patient whose treatment included an IDH1 peptide vaccine. The source is a woman aged 45-60 years with glioma. CDR3s include the opening cysteine and the closing phenylalanine or tryptophan. The D gene is left open where the match is weak. A row's size may be missing; if present it is once, few, many or a size class.

V	size	D	length	J	CDR3	DNA
TRBV6-4	.	TRBD2	19	TRBJ2-1	CASSERSVASGYSYNEQFF	TGTGCCAGCAGTGAACGCTCCGTGGCTAGCGGTTACTCCTACAATGAGCAGTTCTTC
TRBV7-2	.	TRBD2	15	TRBJ2-7	CASSLVTSGTAEQYF	TGTGCCAGCAGCTTAGTTACTAGCGGGACGGCCGAGCAGTACTTC
TRBV15	.	.	12	TRBJ2-7	CATSSGRLEQYF	TGTGCCACCAGCAGCGGGAGACTCGAGCAGTACTTC
TRBV7-9	.	.	14	TRBJ2-5	CASSLVRAGETQYF	TGTGCCAGCAGCTTAGTTCGAGCGGGAGAGACCCAGTACTTC
TRBV5-1	.	TRBD1	15	TRBJ2-1	CASSIGQGPYNEQFF	TGCGCCAGCAGCATCGGACAGGGTCCCTACAATGAGCAGTTCTTC
TRBV29-1	.	.	12	TRBJ1-6	CPSRVEDSPLHF	TGCCCCTCCCGGGTAGAGGATTCACCCCTCCACTTT
TRBV10-3	.	.	16	TRBJ2-1	CAISGRRGRPYNEQFF	TGTGCCATCAGCGGCCGACGGGGGCGGCCCTACAATGAGCAGTTCTTC
TRBV28	.	.	14	TRBJ1-5	CASRPGTWDQPQHF	TGTGCCAGCAGGCCGGGGACATGGGATCAGCCCCAGCATTTT
TRBV11-2	once	TRBD1	15	TRBJ2-5	CASSLVQGVQETQYF	TGTGCCAGCAGCTTAGTACAGGGGGTCCAAGAGACCCAGTACTTC
TRBV11-2	.	.	13	TRBJ1-2	CASSLDPYDGYTF	TGTGCCAGCAGCTTAGATCCGTACGATGGCTACACCTTC
TRBV10-1	.	.	13	TRBJ2-7	CASSPGQTYEQYF	TGCGCCAGCAGCCCCGGACAGACCTACGAGCAGTACTTC
TRBV27	.	.	16	TRBJ1-1	CASSPHRGLGNTEAFF	TGTGCCAGCAGTCCTCACCGGGGGCTGGGGAACACTGAAGCTTTCTTT
TRBV28	.	TRBD1	17	TRBJ2-7	CASSSPPNRGPPYEQYF	TGTGCCAGCAGTTCACCACCAAACAGGGGCCCTCCCTACGAGCAGTACTTC
TRBV29-1	.	.	12	TRBJ1-3	CSVAEARTTIYF	TGCAGCGTTGCAGAGGCCCGGACCACCATATATTTT
TRBV5-1	.	TRBD1	15	TRBJ1-1	CASSLRGQGNTEAFF	TGCGCCAGCAGCTTGCGGGGACAGGGGAACACTGAAGCTTTCTTT
TRBV5-5	.	.	15	TRBJ2-2	CASSAGTVNTGELFF	TGTGCCAGCAGCGCCGGGACGGTGAACACCGGGGAGCTGTTTTTT
TRBV7-9	.	.	12	TRBJ2-7	CASSLGGTEQYF	TGTGCCAGCAGCTTAGGGGGTACCGAGCAGTACTTC
TRBV11-3	.	TRBD1	13	TRBJ2-7	CASTWGQCRLQYF	TGTGCCAGCACCTGGGGACAGTGCCGCCTGCAGTACTTC
TRBV29-1	.	.	14	TRBJ1-2	CSVEDWGHLEGYTF	TGCAGCGTTGAAGATTGGGGACATCTGGAGGGCTACACCTTC
TRBV10-3	once	.	18	TRBJ2-2	CAISESTPWRENTGELFF	TGTGCCATCAGTGAGTCAACCCCCTGGCGGGAGAACACCGGGGAGCTGTTTTTT
TRBV5-4	.	.	14	TRBJ2-7	CASGFRALEDEQYF	TGTGCCAGCGGCTTCAGGGCACTAGAGGACGAGCAGTACTTC
TRBV5-1	.	TRBD2	17	TRBJ2-1	CASSFGGPLAGVDEQFF	TGCGCCAGCAGCTTTGGAGGGCCACTAGCGGGAGTAGACGAGCAGTTCTTC
TRBV7-2	.	TRBD2	15	TRBJ2-7	CASSAGLAGSYEQYF	TGTGCCAGCAGCGCGGGACTAGCGGGTTCCTACGAGCAGTACTTC
TRBV6-1	.	.	13	TRBJ2-7	CASSPGTNYEQYF	TGTGCCAGCAGTCCCGGGACAAACTACGAGCAGTACTTC
TRBV4-1	.	.	14	TRBJ2-1	CASSQGGLDHEQFF	TGCGCCAGCAGCCAAGGAGGTCTAGACCATGAGCAGTTCTTC
TRBV4-1	.	.	16	TRBJ1-1	CASSALAAGRNTEAFF	TGCGCCAGCAGCGCCCTGGCGGCGGGGAGGAACACTGAAGCTTTCTTT
TRBV18	.	.	15	TRBJ1-3	CASSPAATAGNTIYF	TGTGCCAGCTCACCTGCCGCGACGGCAGGAAACACCATATATTTT
TRBV5-1	once	TRBD1	14	TRBJ2-5	CASSLMGQQETQYF	TGCGCCAGCAGCTTGATGGGACAGCAAGAGACCCAGTACTTC
TRBV27	.	.	13	TRBJ1-2	CASSLSVGHGYTF	TGTGCCAGCAGTTTATCGGTCGGGCATGGCTACACCTTC
TRBV6-5	.	.	13	TRBJ1-5	CAIQGGSDQPQHF	TGTGCCATCCAGGGAGGGTCGGATCAGCCCCAGCATTTT
TRBV7-8	.	.	15	TRBJ2-7	CASSSHNSDPGKQYF	TGTGCCAGCAGCTCTCACAACTCCGACCCCGGAAAGCAGTACTTC
TRBV7-9	.	.	15	TRBJ1-5	CASSLDSHSNQPQHF	TGTGCCAGCAGCTTAGACAGCCATAGCAATCAGCCCCAGCATTTT
TRBV27	.	.	14	TRBJ2-1	CASSSTGTGNEQFF	TGTGCCAGCAGTTCGACAGGGACTGGGAATGAGCAGTTCTTC
TRBV6-5	.	TRBD1	15	TRBJ1-2	CASSLSGGRSYGYTF	TGTGCCAGCAGTCTCTCAGGGGGCCGGAGCTATGGCTACACCTTC
TRBV30	.	.	16	TRBJ1-2	CAWRARRRASNYGYTF	TGTGCCTGGAGGGCCCGGAGGAGGGCCTCCAACTATGGCTACACCTTC
TRBV9	.	TRBD2	17	TRBJ2-3	CASSVEGGPGDTDTQYF	TGTGCCAGCAGCGTAGAGGGAGGGCCGGGGGACACAGATACGCAGTATTTT
TRBV5-1	few	TRBD1	15	TRBJ1-5	CASSRSGGVNQPQHF	TGCGCCAGCAGCAGGTCAGGGGGAGTAAATCAGCCCCAGCATTTT
TRBV5-1	few	.	17	TRBJ2-3	CASSLAPGFTSTDTQYF	TGCGCCAGCAGCTTGGCCCCTGGGTTCACTAGCACAGATACGCAGTATTTT
TRBV4-1	.	.	13	TRBJ2-3	CASSQVLPDTQYF	TGCGCCAGCAGCCAAGTTTTGCCGGATACGCAGTATTTT
TRBV15	.	.	14	TRBJ2-5	CATSSTGLGETQYF	TGTGCCACCAGCAGTACAGGGCTTGGGGAGACCCAGTACTTC
TRBV7-9	.	TRBD1	15	TRBJ2-7	CASSIGTAWATEQYF	TGTGCCAGCAGCATTGGGACAGCCTGGGCTACCGAGCAGTACTTC
TRBV6-5	.	TRBD2	13	TRBJ2-1	CASGGSAYNEQFF	TGTGCCTCGGGAGGGAGTGCCTACAATGAGCAGTTCTTC
TRBV18	once	.	14	TRBJ2-2	CASSSRGDTGELFF	TGTGCCAGCTCTTCCAGGGGCGACACCGGGGAGCTGTTTTTT
TRBV5-1	once	.	13	TRBJ2-3	CASSPLQGSTQYF	TGCGCCAGCAGCCCCCTACAAGGATCCACGCAGTATTTT
TRBV6-6	.	TRBD2	15	TRBJ2-2	CASSYASGVLGELFF	TGTGCCAGCAGTTATGCTAGCGGGGTCCTAGGGGAGCTGTTTTTT
TRBV29-1	.	TRBD1	20	TRBJ2-5	CSPTPRRNRKRQGGRETQYF	TGCAGCCCCACACCGCGTAGAAACCGGAAGAGACAGGGGGGGCGAGAGACCCAGTACTTC